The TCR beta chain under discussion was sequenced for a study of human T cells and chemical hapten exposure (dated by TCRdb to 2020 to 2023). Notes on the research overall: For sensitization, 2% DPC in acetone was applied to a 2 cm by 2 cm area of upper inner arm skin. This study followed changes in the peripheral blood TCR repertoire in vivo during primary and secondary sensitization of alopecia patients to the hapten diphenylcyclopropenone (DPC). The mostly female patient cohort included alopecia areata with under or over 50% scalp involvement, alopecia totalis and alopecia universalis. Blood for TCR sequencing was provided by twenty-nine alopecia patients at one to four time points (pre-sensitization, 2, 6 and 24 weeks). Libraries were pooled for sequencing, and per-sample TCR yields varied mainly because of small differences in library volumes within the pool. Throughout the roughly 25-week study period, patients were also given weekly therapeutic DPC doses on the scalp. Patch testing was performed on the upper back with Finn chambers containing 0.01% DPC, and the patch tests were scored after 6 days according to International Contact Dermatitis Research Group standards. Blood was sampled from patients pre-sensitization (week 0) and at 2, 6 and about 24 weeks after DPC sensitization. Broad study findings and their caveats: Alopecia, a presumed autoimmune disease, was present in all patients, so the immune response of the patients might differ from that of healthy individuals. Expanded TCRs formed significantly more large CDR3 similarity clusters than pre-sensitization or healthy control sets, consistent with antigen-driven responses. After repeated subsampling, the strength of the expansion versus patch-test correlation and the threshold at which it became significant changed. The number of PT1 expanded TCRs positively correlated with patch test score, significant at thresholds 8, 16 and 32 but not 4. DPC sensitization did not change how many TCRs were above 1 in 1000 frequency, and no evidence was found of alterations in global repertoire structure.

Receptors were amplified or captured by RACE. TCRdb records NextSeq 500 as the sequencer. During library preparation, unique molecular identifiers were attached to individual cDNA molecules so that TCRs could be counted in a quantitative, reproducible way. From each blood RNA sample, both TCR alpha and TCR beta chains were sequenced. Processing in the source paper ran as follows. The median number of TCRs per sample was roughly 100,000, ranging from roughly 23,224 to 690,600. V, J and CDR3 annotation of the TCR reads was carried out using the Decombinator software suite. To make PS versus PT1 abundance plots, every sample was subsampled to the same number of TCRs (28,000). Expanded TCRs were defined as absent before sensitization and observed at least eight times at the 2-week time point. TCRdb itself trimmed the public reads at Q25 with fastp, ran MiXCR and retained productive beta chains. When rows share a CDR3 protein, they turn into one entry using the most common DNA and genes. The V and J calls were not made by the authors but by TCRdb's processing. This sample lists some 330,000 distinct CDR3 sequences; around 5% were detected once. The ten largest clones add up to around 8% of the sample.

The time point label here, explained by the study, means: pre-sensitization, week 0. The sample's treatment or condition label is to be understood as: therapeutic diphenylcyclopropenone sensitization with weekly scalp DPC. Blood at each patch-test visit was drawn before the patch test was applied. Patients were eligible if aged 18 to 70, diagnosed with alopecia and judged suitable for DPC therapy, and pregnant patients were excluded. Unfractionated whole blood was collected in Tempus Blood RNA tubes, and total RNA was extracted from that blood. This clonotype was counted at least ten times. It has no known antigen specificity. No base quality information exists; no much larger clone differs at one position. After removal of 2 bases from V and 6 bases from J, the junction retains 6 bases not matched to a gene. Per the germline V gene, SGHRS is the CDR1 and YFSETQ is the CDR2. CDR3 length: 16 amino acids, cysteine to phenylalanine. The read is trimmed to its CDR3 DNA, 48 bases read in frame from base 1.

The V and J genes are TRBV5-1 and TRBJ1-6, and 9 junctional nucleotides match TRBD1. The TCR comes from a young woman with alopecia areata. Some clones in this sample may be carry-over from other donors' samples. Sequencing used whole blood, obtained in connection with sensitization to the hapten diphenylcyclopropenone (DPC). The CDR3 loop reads CASSFSSGQGNSPLHF. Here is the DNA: TGCGCCAGCAGCTTTTCATCGGGACAGGGTAATTCACCCCTCCACTTT.